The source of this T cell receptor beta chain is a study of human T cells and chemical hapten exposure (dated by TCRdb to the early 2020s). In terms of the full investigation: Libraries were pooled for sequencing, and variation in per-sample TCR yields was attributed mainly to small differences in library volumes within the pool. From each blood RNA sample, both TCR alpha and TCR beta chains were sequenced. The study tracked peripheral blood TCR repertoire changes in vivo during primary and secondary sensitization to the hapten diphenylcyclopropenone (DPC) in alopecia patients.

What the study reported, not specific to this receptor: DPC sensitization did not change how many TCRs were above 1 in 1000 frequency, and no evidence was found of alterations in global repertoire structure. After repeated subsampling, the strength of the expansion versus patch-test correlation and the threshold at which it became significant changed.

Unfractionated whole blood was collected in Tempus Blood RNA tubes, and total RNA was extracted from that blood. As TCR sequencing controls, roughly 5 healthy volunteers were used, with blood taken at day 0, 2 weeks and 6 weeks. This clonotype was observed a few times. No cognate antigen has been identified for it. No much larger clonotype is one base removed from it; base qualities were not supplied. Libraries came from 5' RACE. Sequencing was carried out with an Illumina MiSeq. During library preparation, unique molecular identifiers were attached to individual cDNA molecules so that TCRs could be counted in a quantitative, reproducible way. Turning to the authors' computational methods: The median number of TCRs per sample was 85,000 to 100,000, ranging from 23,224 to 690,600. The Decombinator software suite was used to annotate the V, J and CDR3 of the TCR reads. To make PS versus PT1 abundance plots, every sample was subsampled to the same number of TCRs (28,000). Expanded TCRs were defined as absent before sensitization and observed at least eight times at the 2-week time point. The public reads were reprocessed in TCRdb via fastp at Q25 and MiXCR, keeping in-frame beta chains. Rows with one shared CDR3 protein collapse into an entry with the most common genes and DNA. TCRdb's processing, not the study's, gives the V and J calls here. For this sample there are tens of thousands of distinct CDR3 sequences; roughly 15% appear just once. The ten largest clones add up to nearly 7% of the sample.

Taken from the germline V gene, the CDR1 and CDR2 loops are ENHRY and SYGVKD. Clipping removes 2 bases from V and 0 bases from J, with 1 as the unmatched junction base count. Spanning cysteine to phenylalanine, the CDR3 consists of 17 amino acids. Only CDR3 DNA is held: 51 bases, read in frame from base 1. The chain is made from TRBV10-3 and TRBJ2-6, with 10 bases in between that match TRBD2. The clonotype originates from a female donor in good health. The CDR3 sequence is CAISEPSGGSGANVLTF. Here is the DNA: TGTGCCATCAGTGAGCCTAGCGGGGGCTCTGGGGCCAACGTCCTGACTTTC.